The following is a T cell receptor beta chain sequence with its context. TCRdb independently ran MiXCR on the RT-PCR reads; one entry per CDR3 protein. Of roughly 780,000 distinct CDR3 sequences in the sample, 18% are singletons; the top ten hold roughly a tenth. The data stem from a study of response to subunit inactivated influenza vaccine. The V and J ends lost 0 bases and 4 bases, in that order; junction bases with no gene match: 5. This CDR3 region has 16 residues. Per germline, CDR1 LGHNA and CDR2 YSLEER. The rearrangement joins TRBV4-3 to TRBJ2-7, with 11 nucleotides matching TRBD2. The sequence derives from a man aged 50 to 59 who received an inactivated influenza vaccine. Sequencing used PBMCs from blood, obtained 4 to 6 days after vaccination. The CDR3: CASSQDVAGGLYEQYF. As DNA, the CDR3 is TGCGCCAGCAGCCAAGATGTAGCGGGAGGGCTGTACGAGCAGTACTTC.